The 3 T cell receptor beta chains reported below all come from one sample, sequenced in a study of cytomegalovirus exposure and HLA in healthy donors (TCRdb year 2017). The library was produced with the immunoSEQ multiplex PCR assay. A mixture of 60 forward primers for TCR Vbeta segments and 13 reverse primers for TCR Jbeta segments was used in the multiplex PCR. Sourced from immuneACCESS, this table was stored by TCRdb with only in-frame sequences that have V and J called. A share of the clones is absent; for the studies checked, an unresolved V gene accounts for under half, and the remainder has no known explanation. Present in this sample are approximately 150,000 clones, 70% to 90% of which were seen just once. The ten top clones hold roughly 0.5% of the sample. What was sequenced was PBMCs. All receptors derive from a woman between 40 and 50 years old in good health and CMV-seronegative.

With respect to this clone: Germline and junction disagree at one end, which may indicate a read error. The chain joins TRBV7-9 to TRBJ1-1; possible D gene TRBD1, 6 bases. The CDR3 covers 15 residues. Per the germline V gene, CDR1 is SEHNR and CDR2 is FQNEAQ (reference sequence). The CDR3 reads CSSSLTGGGGTEAFF. The CDR3 bases are TGTTCCAGCAGCTTAACAGGAGGGGGGGGGACTGAAGCTTTCTTT. The complete variable domain, with remaining parts taken from reference TRBV7-9 and TRBJ1-1, reads DTGVSQNPRHKITKRGQNVTFRCDPISEHNRLYWYRQTLGQGPEFLTYFQNEAQLEKSRLLSDRFSAERPKGSFSTLEIQRTEQGDSAMYLCSSSLTGGGGTEAFFGQGTRLTVV.

V and J are TRBV6-1 and TRBJ2-1; 7 nucleotides match TRBD2. Germline loops: CDR1 MNHNS, CDR2 SASEGT. With 4 bases clipped from V and 9 bases from J, the junction kept 12 bases outside the gene matches. CDR3 size: 15 residues. The CDR3 DNA reads as TGTGCCAGCAGTGCCCTAGGACTAGTAGCCAGTGAGCAGTTCTTC. Its protein is CASSALGLVASEQFF.

This rearrangement joins TRBV4-1 to TRBJ2-5, with D perhaps TRBD1 (6 bases). V lost 5 bases to trimming and J lost 6 bases, with 16 bases between them. Germline V lookup: CDR1 MGHRA, CDR2 YSYEKL. This CDR3 region has 14 residues. CDR3 in amino acids: CASSYNRDLQTQYF. CDR3 bases: TGCGCCAGCAGCTACAACAGGGATCTGCAGACCCAGTACTTC.